The 11 T cell receptor beta chains reported below all come from one sample, sequenced in a study of vaccination and CD4 T cells after COVID-19. Treatment in this sample: roughly 10-day PBMC culture with coronavirus spike peptide pools or control peptides (ViraFEST assay). The Oncomine TCR Beta short-read assay was what sequenced the DNA obtained from cultured CD4+ T cells. One entry per CDR3 protein results from TCRdb running MiXCR on the PCR reads. The repertoire holds around 10,000 distinct CDR3 sequences, with 35% to 50% as singletons. What these receptors recognize is not known. Sequenced material: CD4+ T cells from blood, cultured in vitro. The receptors originated from a human donor who had recovered from COVID-19.

The chain employs TRBV20-1 and TRBJ2-2, with D possibly TRBD1 on 5 matching bases. The germline gives CDR1 DFQATT, CDR2 SNEGSKA (reference sequence). Deletions cut 0 bases from V and 7 bases from J, with 12 bases between. The CDR3 consists of 14 residues. In nucleotides, the CDR3 is TGCAGTGCTAGAGATTCACAGGTCATCGGGGAGCTGTTTTTT. This codes for CSARDSQVIGELFF.

The rearrangement links TRBV6-2 or TRBV6-3 to TRBJ2-7; the D gene is possibly TRBD1 (6 bases). The CDR3 consists of 15 residues. Germline lookup yields CDR1 MNHEY and CDR2 SVGEGT. Trimming removed 7 bases at V and 1 base at J, with 17 bases between. The CDR3 is CASTPAGVSSYEQYF. CDR3 nucleotide sequence: TGTGCCAGCACCCCTGCAGGGGTAAGTTCCTACGAGCAGTACTTC.

This chain joins TRBV20-1 and TRBJ1-1; D may be TRBD1 (6 bases). Trimming pared 3 bases from V and 5 bases from J, leaving 25 bases between. This CDR3 contains 17 residues. CDR1 and CDR2 from the germline V gene are DFQATT and SNEGSKA (reference sequence). The chain's CDR3 is CSASKSVGTSQGTEAFF. The CDR3, as DNA: TGCAGTGCTAGCAAAAGCGTTGGAACTTCCCAGGGGACTGAAGCTTTCTTT.

This clonotype came up a few times. The chain couples TRBV10-3 to TRBJ1-1; D is ambiguous. Per the germline V gene, CDR1 is ENHRY and CDR2 is SYGVKD. This CDR3 comprises 12 residues. Trimming took off 3 bases at V and 7 bases at J, with 9 bases between the two ends. The chain's CDR3 is CAISELGFEAFF. The DNA of the CDR3 is TGTGCCATCAGTGAATTGGGCTTTGAAGCTTTCTTT.

The rearrangement uses TRBV19 and TRBJ1-3; D is perhaps TRBD1 (5 bases). Germline CDR1 LNHDA, CDR2 SQIVND (reference sequence). The V end lost 7 bases, the J end lost 3 bases, and 13 bases lay between the germline ends. The CDR3 has 14 amino acids. The chain's CDR3 is CASTPGGVGNTIYF. CDR3 DNA sequence: TGTGCCAGTACCCCGGGGGGAGTTGGAAACACCATATATTTT. Together with reference TRBV19 and TRBJ1-3, the CDR3 gives the full variable domain: DGGITQSPKYLFRKEGQNVTLSCEQNLNHDAMYWYRQDPGQGLRLIYYSQIVNDFQKGDIAEGYSVSREKKESFPLTVTSAQKNPTAFYLCASTPGGVGNTIYFGEGSWLTVV.

The CDR3 DNA sequence: TGCGCCAGCAGCTTGGGTCAGTCCGATCCCGATACGCAGTATTTT. Translating it yields CASSLGQSDPDTQYF. The chain recombines TRBV5-1 with TRBJ2-3; D call uncertain. Germline loops: CDR1 SGHRS, CDR2 YFSETQ. The ends were cut back, 0 bases at V and 6 bases at J, with 14 bases in the middle. The CDR3 contains 15 residues. Based on the CDR3 plus reference TRBV5-1 and TRBJ2-3, the full variable domain is KAGVTQTPRYLIKTRGQQVTLSCSPISGHRSVSWYQQTPGQGLQFLFEYFSETQRNKGNFPGRFSGRQFSNSRSEMNVSTLELGDSALYLCASSLGQSDPDTQYFGPGTRLTVL.

This clonotype was found a few times. The chain recombines TRBV11-1 with TRBJ1-1, with no clear D. Trimming removed 4 bases at V and 6 bases at J, with 15 bases between. The CDR3 has 14 residues. Germline lookup yields CDR1 SGHAT and CDR2 FQDESV (reference sequence). In nucleotides, the CDR3 is TGTGCCAGCAGCTATGGCGAAGTCGGGTCTGAAGCTTTCTTT. Amino acids: CASSYGEVGSEAFF.

A single count supports this clonotype. The rearrangement links TRBV9 to TRBJ1-2, with D possibly TRBD1 on 6 matching bases. CDR1 is SGDLS and CDR2 is YYNGEE in the germline V gene. The V gene lost 5 bases and the J gene lost 1 base, with 9 bases spanning the gap. This CDR3 comprises 13 residues. In DNA, the CDR3 is TGTGCCAGCAGGGGGGACAATAACTATGGCTACACCTTC. As protein: CASRGDNNYGYTF.

In the case of this clonotype: Relative to the germline gene, one junction end is altered; a read error may explain this. V and J are TRBV11-3 and TRBJ1-1; D gene uncertain. CDR1 SGHNT and CDR2 YENEEA come from the germline V gene. The CDR3 consists of 16 residues. CDR3 protein: CTSSLYKGVPNTEAFF. DNA for the CDR3: TGTACCAGCAGCTTATACAAGGGAGTTCCTAACACTGAAGCTTTCTTT. Variable domain in full (rest from reference TRBV11-3 and TRBJ1-1): EAGVVQSPRYKIIEKKQPVAFWCNPISGHNTLYWYLQNLGQGPELLIRYENEEAVDDSQLPKDRFSAERLKGVDSTLKIQPAELGDSAVYLCTSSLYKGVPNTEAFFGQGTRLTVV.

This clonotype was observed a few times. The V gene is TRBV10-1, the J gene TRBJ2-3, with D unclear. Trimming pared 5 bases from V and 5 bases from J, leaving 5 bases between. Germline V gene sequence: CDR1 WNHNN, CDR2 SYGVQD (reference sequence). The CDR3 has 11 residues. CDR3 nucleotide sequence: TGCGCCAGCAGTCTTGGAGATACGCAGTATTTT. The encoded protein is CASSLGDTQYF.

This clonotype was seen more than once but under ten times. The V and J genes are TRBV2 and TRBJ2-7, with 10 bases aligning to TRBD1. Germline V gene lookup returns CDR1 SNHLY and CDR2 FYNNEI. V lost 8 bases to trimming and J lost 6 bases; unmatched junction nucleotides: 4. The CDR3 consists of 12 residues. This chain's CDR3 is CASGTGVGEQYF. The DNA of the CDR3 is TGTGCCAGCGGGACAGGGGTCGGCGAGCAGTACTTC.